The clone carrying this TCR beta chain was seen a few times. The target antigen is unknown. Expressed TCRB transcripts were sequenced, since all the RNA that had been isolated was reverse transcribed. Method: immunoSEQ multiplex PCR; TCRdb's copy keeps in-frame clones and lacks some. The top ten clones hold more than 0.1% of a sample with over 600,000 clones, around 12% of them seen once. This CDR3 region has 17 residues. Germline CDR1 reads SGHVS; CDR2 reads FQNEAQ. Germline trimming cut 1 base from V and 0 bases from J; bases unmatched to any gene: 6. This entry is derived from a study of beta chain features in type 1 diabetes. General study results and limits: Moderate but significant shortening of TCRB CDR3s was recorded in all four CD4+ subsets from Type 1 diabetes patients. The study found fewer insertions and more deletions at VDJ junctions in type 1 diabetes patients.

The authors took one heparinised blood draw, averaging roughly 120 mL, from each donor. The sequence came from a man aged 25-45 years with type 1 diabetes. The specimen was naive CD4+ T cells from blood. The rearrangement links TRBV7-8 to TRBJ2-3; the match to TRBD1 covers 8 bases. CDR3 sequence (DNA): TGTGCCAGCAGCTTAGGCGACAGGGGTGCAAGCACAGATACGCAGTATTTT. Residues: CASSLGDRGASTDTQYF.